This entry is about one T cell receptor beta chain. Its matching antigen is unknown. This entry belongs to a study of identical twins. Study outcomes and limitations: For cord blood, abundant beta clonotypes had fewer insertions, unlike memory repertoires, which showed none.

V was pared by 4 bases and J by 3 bases, with 4 bases of the junction left unmatched. CDR1 is SGHDN, CDR2 FVKESK, per germline. This CDR3 is built from 15 residues. Template switching added a universal primer binding site, and final cDNA carried unique molecular identifiers. TCRdb processed the 5' RACE reads anew with MiXCR; each CDR3 protein has one entry. The sample lists 450,000 or so distinct CDR3 sequences; approximately 14% were seen once. These records were also assigned to another study, of yellow fever vaccine responses in identical twins.

V gene TRBV14 combines with J gene TRBJ2-1; 9 bases align to TRBD2. The sequencing input was CD4+ T cells sorted from blood. The clonotype comes from a woman aged 18-35 years in good health. The CDR3 spells CASSRETSGYNEQFF. The DNA of the CDR3 is TGTGCCAGCAGCCGTGAGACTAGCGGCTACAATGAGCAGTTCTTC. The full variable domain, completed using reference TRBV14 and TRBJ2-1, is EAGVTQFPSHSVIEKGQTVTLRCDPISGHDNLYWYRRVMGKEIKFLLHFVKESKQDESGMPNNRFLAERTGGTYSTLKVQPAELEDSGVYFCASSRETSGYNEQFFGPGTRLTVL.